This TCR beta chain was recorded in a study of T cells after yellow fever vaccination. Study-level results: At less than 97% for CD4 and almost 90% for CD8, most primary-vaccination clones showed up again after the booster.

TCRdb re-called the 5' RACE reads through MiXCR, storing one row per CDR3 protein. The data show 550,000 or so distinct CDR3 sequences, about 19% seen once. A word on this clonotype: Its antigen is still unknown.

The CDR3 consists of 15 residues. Germline V gene data show CDR1 as MDHEN and CDR2 as SYDVKM. The ends were cut back, 6 bases at V and 6 bases at J, with 18 bases in the middle. The chain joins TRBV28 to TRBJ1-5, with D perhaps TRBD1 (5 bases). The receptor comes from a man in his thirties or forties who received the YFV17D yellow fever vaccine. This specimen was PBMCs, taken 15 days after the yellow fever booster vaccination. CDR3 bases: TGTGCCAGCAGATCAGGCACAGGTCGTCTTCAGCCCCAGCATTTT. Translated: CASRSGTGRLQPQHF.